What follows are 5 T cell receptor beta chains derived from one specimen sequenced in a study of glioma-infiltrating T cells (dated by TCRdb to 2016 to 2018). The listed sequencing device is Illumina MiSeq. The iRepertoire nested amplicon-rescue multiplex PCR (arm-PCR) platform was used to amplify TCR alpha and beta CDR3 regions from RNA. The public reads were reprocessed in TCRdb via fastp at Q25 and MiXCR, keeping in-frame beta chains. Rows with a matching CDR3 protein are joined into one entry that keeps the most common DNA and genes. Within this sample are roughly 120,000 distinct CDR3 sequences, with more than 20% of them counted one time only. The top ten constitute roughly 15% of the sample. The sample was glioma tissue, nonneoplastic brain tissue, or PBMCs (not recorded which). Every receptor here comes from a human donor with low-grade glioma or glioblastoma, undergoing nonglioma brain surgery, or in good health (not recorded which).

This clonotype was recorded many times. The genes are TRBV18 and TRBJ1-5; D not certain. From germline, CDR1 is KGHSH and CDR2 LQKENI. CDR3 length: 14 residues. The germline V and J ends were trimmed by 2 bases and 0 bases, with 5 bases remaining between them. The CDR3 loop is CASSPNVSNQPQHF. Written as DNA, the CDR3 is TGTGCCAGCTCACCAAACGTTAGCAATCAGCCCCAGCATTTT.

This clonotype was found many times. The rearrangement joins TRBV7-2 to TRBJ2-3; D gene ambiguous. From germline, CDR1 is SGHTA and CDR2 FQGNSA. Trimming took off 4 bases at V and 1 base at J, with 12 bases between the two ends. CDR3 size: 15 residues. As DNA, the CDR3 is TGTGCCAGCAGCTCCGTTCAAGGCCGCACAGATACGCAGTATTTT. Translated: CASSSVQGRTDTQYF.

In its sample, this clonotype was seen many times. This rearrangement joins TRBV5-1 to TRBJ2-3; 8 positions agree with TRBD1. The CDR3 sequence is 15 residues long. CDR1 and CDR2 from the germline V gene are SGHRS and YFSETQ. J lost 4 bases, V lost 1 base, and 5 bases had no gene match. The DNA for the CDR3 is TGCGCCAGCAGCTTGCGACAGGGGACAGCAGATACGCAGTATTTT. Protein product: CASSLRQGTADTQYF. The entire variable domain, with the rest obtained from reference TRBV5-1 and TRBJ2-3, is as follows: KAGVTQTPRYLIKTRGQQVTLSCSPISGHRSVSWYQQTPGQGLQFLFEYFSETQRNKGNFPGRFSGRQFSNSRSEMNVSTLELGDSALYLCASSLRQGTADTQYFGPGTRLTVL.

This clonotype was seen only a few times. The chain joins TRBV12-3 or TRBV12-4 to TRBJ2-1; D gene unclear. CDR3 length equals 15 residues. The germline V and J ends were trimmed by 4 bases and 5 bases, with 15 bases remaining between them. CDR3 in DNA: TGTGCCAGCAGTTCCGTAGTTTTCCTCAACAATGAGCAGTTCTTC. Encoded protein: CASSSVVFLNNEQFF.

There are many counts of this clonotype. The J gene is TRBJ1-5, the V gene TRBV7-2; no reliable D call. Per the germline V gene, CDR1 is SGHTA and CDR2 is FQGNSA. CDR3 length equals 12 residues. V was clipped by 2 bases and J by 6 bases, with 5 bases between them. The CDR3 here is CASSLFGQPQHF. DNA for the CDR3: TGTGCCAGCAGCTTATTTGGTCAGCCCCAGCATTTT.